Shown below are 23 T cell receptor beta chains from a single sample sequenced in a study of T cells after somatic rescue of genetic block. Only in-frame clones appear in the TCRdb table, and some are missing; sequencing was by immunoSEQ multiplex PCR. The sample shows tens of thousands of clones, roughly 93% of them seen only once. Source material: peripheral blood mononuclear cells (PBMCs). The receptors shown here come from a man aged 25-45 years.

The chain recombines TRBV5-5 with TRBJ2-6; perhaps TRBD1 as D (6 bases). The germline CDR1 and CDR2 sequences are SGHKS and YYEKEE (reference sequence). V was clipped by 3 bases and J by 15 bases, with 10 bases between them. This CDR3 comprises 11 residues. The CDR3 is CASSSEGDLTF. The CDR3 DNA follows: TGTGCCAGCAGCTCCGAGGGGGACCTGACTTTC.

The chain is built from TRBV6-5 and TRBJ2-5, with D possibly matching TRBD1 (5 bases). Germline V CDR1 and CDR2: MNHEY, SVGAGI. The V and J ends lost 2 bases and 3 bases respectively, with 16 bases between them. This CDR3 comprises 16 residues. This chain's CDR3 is CASSYNNRPTKETQYF. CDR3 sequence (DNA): TGTGCCAGCAGTTACAACAACAGGCCAACAAAAGAGACCCAGTACTTC.

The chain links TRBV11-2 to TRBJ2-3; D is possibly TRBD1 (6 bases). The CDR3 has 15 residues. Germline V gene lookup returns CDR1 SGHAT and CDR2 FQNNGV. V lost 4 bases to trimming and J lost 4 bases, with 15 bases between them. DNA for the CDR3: TGTGCCAGCAGCTGGGACCATAGGGGGTCAGATACGCAGTATTTT. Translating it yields CASSWDHRGSDTQYF.

This CDR3 reads CASSQVNLVRYTGELFF. In nucleotides, the CDR3 is TGCGCCAGCAGCCAAGTCAATCTTGTCAGATACACCGGGGAGCTGTTTTTT. The chain is built from TRBV4-1 and TRBJ2-2, with unresolved D. Germline CDR1 reads MGHRA; CDR2 reads YSYEKL. CDR3 size: 17 residues. Trimming took off 1 base at V and 3 bases at J, with 15 bases between the two ends.

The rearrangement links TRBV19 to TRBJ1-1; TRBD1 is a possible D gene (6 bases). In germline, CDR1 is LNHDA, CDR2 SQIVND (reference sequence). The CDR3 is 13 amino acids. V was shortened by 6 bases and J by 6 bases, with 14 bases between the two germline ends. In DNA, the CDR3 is TGTGCCAGTAGCCTCAAGGGGGGCGCTGAAGCTTTCTTT. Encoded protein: CASSLKGGAEAFF.

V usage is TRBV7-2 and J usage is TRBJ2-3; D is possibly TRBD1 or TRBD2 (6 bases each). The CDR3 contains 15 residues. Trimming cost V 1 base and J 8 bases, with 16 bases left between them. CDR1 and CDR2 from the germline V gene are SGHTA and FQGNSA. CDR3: CASSLDGAGGPTQYF. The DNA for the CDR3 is TGTGCCAGCAGCTTAGACGGGGCTGGGGGGCCTACGCAGTATTTT.

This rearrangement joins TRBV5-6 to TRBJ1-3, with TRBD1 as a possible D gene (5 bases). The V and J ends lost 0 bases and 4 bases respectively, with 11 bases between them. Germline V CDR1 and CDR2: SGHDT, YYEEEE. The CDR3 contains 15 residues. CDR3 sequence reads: CASSLAGFEGNTIYF. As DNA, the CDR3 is TGTGCCAGCAGCTTGGCAGGGTTCGAAGGAAACACCATATATTTT.

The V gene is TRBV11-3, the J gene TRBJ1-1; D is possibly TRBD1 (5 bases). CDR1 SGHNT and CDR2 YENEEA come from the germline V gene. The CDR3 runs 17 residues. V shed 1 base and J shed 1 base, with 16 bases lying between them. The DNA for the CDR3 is TGTGCCAGCAGCTTAGTGGGGGTCCTGTACGGGAACACTGAAGCTTTCTTT. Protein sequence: CASSLVGVLYGNTEAFF. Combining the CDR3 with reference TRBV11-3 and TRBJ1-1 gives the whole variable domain EAGVVQSPRYKIIEKKQPVAFWCNPISGHNTLYWYLQNLGQGPELLIRYENEEAVDDSQLPKDRFSAERLKGVDSTLKIQPAELGDSAVYLCASSLVGVLYGNTEAFFGQGTRLTVV.

CDR3 coding DNA: TGTGCCAGTAGTATCCCCGGGACAGGGAGTAGAAATGAGCAGTTCTTC. It specifies CASSIPGTGSRNEQFF. This rearrangement joins TRBV19 to TRBJ2-1, with TRBD1 matching over 9 bases. CDR3 size: 16 residues. Trimming cost V 3 bases and J 7 bases; bases outside gene matches: 10. Germline values: CDR1 LNHDA, CDR2 SQIVND (reference sequence).

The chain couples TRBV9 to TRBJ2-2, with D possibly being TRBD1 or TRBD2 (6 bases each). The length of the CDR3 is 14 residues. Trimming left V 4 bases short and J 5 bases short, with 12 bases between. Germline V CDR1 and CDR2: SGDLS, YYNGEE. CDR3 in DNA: TGTGCCAGCAGCCCCTGGGGGGCGACCGGGGAGCTGTTTTTT. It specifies CASSPWGATGELFF.

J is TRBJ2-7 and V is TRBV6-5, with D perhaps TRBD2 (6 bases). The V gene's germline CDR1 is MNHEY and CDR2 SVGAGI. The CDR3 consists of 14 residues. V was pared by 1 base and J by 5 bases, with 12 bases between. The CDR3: CASSYWDSHDEQYF. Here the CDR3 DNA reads TGTGCCAGCAGTTACTGGGACTCCCATGACGAGCAGTACTTC.

The CDR3 reads CATTSGLRFYNEQFF. Here the CDR3 DNA reads TGTGCCACCACCTCGGGACTCAGGTTCTACAATGAGCAGTTCTTC. The J gene is TRBJ2-1, the V gene TRBV15, with a weak D call TRBD2 (6 bases). V gave up 7 bases and J gave up 3 bases, with 16 bases separating them. Germline CDR1 reads LNHNV; CDR2 reads YYDKDF (reference sequence). The CDR3 loop spans 15 amino acids.

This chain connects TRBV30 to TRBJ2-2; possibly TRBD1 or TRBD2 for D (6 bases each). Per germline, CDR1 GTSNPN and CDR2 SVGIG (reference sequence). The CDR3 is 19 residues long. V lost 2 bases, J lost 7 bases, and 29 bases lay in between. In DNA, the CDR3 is TGTGCCTGGAGTATCACCTGGGACTTCACACGGGGGCTTCGCGGGGAGCTGTTTTTT. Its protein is CAWSITWDFTRGLRGELFF.

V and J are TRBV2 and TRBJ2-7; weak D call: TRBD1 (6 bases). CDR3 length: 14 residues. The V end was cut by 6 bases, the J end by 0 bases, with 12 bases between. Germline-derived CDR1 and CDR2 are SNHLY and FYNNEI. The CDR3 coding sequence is TGTGCCAGCAGGGCCGGACAGTTCTCCTACGAGCAGTACTTC. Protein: CASRAGQFSYEQYF.

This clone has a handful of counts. DNA of the CDR3: TGTGCCAGCAGCGCGCGACAGCATGAAGCTTTCTTT. Its protein product is CASSARQHEAFF. The chain joins TRBV6-5 to TRBJ1-1; tentative D call: TRBD1 (5 bases). V was cut by 6 bases and J by 7 bases, with 12 bases left in between. This CDR3 comprises 12 residues. Germline CDR1 MNHEY, CDR2 SVGAGI.

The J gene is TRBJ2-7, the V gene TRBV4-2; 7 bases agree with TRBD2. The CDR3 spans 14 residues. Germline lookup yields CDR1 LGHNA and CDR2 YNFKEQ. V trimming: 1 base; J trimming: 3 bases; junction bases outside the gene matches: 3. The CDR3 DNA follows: TGTGCCAGCAGCCAAGGTGGGGACTACTACGAGCAGTACTTC. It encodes CASSQGGDYYEQYF.

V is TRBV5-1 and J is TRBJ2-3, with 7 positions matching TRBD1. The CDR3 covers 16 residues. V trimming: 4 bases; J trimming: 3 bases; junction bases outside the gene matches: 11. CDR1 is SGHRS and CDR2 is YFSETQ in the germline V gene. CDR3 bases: TGCGCCAGCAGCCCAGGGACAGCAACTAGTACAGATACGCAGTATTTT. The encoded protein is CASSPGTATSTDTQYF.

Written as DNA, the CDR3 is TGCGCCAGCAGCTACCAGCGGGAGGGGGGTACAGATACGCAGTATTTT. Amino acid sequence: CASSYQREGGTDTQYF. This chain links TRBV5-1 with TRBJ2-3, with TRBD2 matching over 10 bases. This CDR3 region has 16 residues. CDR1 SGHRS and CDR2 YFSETQ come from the germline V gene. V was pared by 3 bases and J by 3 bases, with 7 bases of the junction left unmatched.

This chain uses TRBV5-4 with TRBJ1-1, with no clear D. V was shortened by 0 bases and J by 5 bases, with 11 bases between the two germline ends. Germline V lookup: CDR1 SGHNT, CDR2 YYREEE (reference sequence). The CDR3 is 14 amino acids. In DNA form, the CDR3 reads TGTGCCAGCAGCTTGGCTGGGGATGGGACTGAAGCTTTCTTT. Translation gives CASSLAGDGTEAFF.

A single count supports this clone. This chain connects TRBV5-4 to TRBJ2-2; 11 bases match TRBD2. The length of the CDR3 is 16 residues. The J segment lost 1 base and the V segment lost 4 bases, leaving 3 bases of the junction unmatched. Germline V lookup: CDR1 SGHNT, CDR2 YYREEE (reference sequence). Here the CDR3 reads CASSAGLAENTGELFF. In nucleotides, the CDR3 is TGTGCCAGCAGCGCGGGACTAGCGGAGAACACCGGGGAGCTGTTTTTT. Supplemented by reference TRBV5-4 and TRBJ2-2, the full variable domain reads ETGVTQSPTHLIKTRGQQVTLRCSSQSGHNTVSWYQQALGQGPQFIFQYYREEENGRGNFPPRFSGLQFPNYSSELNVNALELDDSALYLCASSAGLAENTGELFFGEGSRLTVL.

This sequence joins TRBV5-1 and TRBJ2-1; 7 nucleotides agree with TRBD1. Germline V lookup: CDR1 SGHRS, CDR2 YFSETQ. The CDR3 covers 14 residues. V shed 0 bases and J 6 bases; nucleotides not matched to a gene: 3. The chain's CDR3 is CASSLEQGRNEQFF. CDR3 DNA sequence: TGCGCCAGCAGCTTGGAACAGGGGCGCAATGAGCAGTTCTTC.

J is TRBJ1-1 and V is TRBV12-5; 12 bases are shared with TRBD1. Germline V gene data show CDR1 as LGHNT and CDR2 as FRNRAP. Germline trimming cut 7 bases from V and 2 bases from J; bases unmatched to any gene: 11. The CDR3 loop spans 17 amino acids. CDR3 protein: CASAFTGTGGQNTEAFF. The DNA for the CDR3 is TGTGCTAGTGCCTTTACCGGGACAGGGGGCCAAAACACTGAAGCTTTCTTT.

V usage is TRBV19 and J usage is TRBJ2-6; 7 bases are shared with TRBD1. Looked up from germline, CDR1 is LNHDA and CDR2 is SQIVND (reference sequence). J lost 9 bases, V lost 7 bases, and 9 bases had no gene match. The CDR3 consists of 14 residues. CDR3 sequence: CASTTTGSGNVLTF. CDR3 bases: TGTGCCAGTACGACGACAGGGTCTGGCAACGTCCTGACTTTC.